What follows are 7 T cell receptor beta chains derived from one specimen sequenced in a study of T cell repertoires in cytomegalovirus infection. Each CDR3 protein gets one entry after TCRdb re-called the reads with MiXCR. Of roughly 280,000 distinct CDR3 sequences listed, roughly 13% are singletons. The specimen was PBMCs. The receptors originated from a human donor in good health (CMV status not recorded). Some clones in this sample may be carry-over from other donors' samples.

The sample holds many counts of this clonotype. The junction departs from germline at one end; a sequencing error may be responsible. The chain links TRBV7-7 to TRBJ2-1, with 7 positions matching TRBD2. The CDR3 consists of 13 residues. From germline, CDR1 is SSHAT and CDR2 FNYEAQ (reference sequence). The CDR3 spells CASSLTGGHEQFF. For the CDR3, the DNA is TGTGCTAGCAGCTTGACGGGAGGTCATGAGCAGTTCTTC.

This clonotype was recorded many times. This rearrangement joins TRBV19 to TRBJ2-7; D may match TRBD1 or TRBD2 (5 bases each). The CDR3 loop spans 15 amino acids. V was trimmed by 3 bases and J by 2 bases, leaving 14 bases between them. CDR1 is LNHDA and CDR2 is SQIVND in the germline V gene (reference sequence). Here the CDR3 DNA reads TGTGCCAGTAGTATCCACTCCCAGGGAGCCTACGAGCAGTACTTC. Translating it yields CASSIHSQGAYEQYF.

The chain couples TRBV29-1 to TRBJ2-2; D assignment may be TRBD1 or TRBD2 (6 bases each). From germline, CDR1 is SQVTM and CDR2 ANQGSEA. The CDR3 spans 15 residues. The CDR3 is CSAKGGIQGTGELFF. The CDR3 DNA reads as TGCAGTGCTAAGGGGGGCATACAGGGTACCGGGGAGCTGTTTTTT.

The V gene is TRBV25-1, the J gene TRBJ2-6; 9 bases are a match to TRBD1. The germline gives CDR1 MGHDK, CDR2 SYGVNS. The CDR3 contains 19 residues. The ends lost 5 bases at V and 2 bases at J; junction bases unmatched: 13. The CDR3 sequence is CASSNGRDRVFPGANVLTF. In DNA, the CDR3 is TGTGCCAGCAGTAATGGGCGGGACAGGGTGTTCCCTGGGGCCAACGTCCTGACTTTC.

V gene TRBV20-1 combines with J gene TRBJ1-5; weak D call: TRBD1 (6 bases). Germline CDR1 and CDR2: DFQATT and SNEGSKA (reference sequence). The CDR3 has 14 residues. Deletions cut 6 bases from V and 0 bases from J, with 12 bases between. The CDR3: CSAADRYSNQPQHF. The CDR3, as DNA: TGCAGTGCCGCGGACAGATATAGCAATCAGCCCCAGCATTTT.

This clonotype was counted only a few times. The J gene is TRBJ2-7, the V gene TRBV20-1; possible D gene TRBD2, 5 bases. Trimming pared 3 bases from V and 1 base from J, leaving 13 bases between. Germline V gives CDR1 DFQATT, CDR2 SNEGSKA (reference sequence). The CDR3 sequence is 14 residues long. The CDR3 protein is CSASPRTLSYEQYF. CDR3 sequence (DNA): TGCAGTGCTAGTCCAAGGACTCTATCCTACGAGCAGTACTTC.

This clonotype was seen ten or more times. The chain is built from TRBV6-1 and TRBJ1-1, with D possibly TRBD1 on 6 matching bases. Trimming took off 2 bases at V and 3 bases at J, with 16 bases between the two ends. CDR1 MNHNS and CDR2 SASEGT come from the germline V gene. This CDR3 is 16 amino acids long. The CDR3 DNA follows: TGTGCCAGCAGTGAATTGTCGGGGGGCTTGGACACTGAAGCTTTCTTT. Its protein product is CASSELSGGLDTEAFF.